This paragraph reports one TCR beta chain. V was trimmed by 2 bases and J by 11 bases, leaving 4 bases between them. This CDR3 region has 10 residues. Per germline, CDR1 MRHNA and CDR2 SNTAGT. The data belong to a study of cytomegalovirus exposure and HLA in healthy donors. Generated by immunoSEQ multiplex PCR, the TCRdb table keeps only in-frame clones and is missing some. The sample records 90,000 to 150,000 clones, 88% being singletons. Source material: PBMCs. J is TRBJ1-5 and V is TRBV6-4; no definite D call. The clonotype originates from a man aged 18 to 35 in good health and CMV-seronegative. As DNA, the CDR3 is TGTGCCAGCAGTGACACAGCCCAGCATTTT. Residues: CASSDTAQHF.